This T cell receptor (beta chain) was obtained from a study of cytomegalovirus exposure and HLA in healthy donors. As for the study in general: Genotyping showed about 80% of over 350 donors falling in the Caucasian-associated ancestry cluster.

With 60 Vbeta and 13 Jbeta primers, the PCR was carried out. In the original processing: Unique TCR beta chains numbered around 75 million in a later analysis, with roughly 10 million shared. The data were produced by immunoSEQ multiplex PCR, yet TCRdb's version contains in-frame clones alone and is incomplete. D and trimming were read from the DNA, whereas the V and J calls and clone size are those reported in that table. In the table there are 210,000 or so clones, about 80% of which are singletons. About this clone itself: What it binds is not known.

The V gene's germline CDR1 is KGHSH and CDR2 LQKENI. Trimming left V 3 bases short and J 5 bases short, with 13 bases between. The CDR3 covers 14 residues. Findings and limits, study-wide: As a later analysis revealed, most CMV-associated TCR beta chains appeared HLA-restricted. Later, TCR association rates were found to vary by HLA locus, highest for DRB1 and lowest for HLA-C.

This TCR came from a woman aged 60 to 75 in good health and CMV-seropositive. V is TRBV18 and J is TRBJ1-1; D is undetermined. Sequencing was performed on PBMCs. The CDR3 DNA is TGTGCCAGCTCACCCGCCGGGTTGAGAACTGAAGCTTTCTTT. Protein: CASSPAGLRTEAFF.